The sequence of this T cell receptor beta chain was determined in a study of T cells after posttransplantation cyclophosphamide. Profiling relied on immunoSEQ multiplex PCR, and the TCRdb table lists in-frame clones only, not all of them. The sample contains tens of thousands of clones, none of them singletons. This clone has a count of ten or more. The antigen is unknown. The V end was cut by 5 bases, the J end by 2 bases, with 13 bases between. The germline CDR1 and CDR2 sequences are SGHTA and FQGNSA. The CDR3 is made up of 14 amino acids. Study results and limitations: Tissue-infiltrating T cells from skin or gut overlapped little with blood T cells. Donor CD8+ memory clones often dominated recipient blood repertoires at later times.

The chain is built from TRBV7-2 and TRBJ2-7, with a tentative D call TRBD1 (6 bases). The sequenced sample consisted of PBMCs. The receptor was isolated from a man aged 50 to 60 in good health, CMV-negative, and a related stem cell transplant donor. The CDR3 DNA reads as TGTGCCAGCAGCCCAGGGACACCCCCCTACGAGCAGTACTTC. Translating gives CASSPGTPPYEQYF.